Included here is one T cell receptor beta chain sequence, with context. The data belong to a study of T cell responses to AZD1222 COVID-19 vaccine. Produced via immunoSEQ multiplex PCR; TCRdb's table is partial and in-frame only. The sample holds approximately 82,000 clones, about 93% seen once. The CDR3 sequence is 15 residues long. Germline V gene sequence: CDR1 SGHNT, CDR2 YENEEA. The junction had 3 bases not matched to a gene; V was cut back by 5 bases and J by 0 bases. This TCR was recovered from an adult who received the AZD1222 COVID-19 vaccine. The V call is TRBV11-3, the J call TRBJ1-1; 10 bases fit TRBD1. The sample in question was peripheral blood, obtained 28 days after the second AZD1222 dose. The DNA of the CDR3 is TGTGCCAGCAGCCCGGGGACAGGGGTGAACACTGAAGCTTTCTTT. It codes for CASSPGTGVNTEAFF.